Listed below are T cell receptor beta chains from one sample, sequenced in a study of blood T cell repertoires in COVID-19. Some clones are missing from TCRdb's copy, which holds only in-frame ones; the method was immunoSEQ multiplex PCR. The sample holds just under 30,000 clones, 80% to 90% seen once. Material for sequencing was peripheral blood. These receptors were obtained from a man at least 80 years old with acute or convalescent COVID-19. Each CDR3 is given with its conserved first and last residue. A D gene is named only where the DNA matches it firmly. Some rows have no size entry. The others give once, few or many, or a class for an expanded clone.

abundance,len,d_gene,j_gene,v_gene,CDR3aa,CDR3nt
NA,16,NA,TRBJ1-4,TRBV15,CATSRDWRTTNEKLFF,TGTGCCACCAGCAGAGATTGGAGGACAACTAATGAAAAACTGTTTTTT
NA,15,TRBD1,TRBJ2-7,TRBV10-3,CASSNQDRGGYEQYF,TGTGCCAGCAGTAACCAGGACAGGGGGGGCTACGAGCAGTACTTC
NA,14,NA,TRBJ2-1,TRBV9,CASSVGWTYNEQFF,TGTGCCAGCAGCGTAGGATGGACATACAATGAGCAGTTCTTC
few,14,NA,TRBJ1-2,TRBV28,CASRSYRRLYGYTF,TGTGCCAGCAGGAGTTATCGCAGACTCTATGGCTACACCTTC
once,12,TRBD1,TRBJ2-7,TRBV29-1,CSAGQLSYEQYF,TGCAGCGCGGGACAGCTATCCTACGAGCAGTACTTC
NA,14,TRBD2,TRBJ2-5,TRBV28,CASKLAGSQETQYF,TGTGCCAGCAAACTAGCGGGGTCCCAAGAGACCCAGTACTTC
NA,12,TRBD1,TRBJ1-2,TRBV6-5,CASSPLGGGYTF,TGTGCCAGCAGTCCTCTAGGGGGCGGCTACACCTTC
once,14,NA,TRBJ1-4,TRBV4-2,CASTYSTRNEKLFF,TGTGCCAGCACCTACAGCACTAGAAATGAAAAACTGTTTTTT
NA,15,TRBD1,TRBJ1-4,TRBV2,CASTWGTGINEKLFF,TGTGCCAGCACCTGGGGGACAGGGATTAATGAAAAACTGTTTTTT
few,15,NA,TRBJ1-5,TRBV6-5,CASRGGESSNQPQHF,TGTGCCAGCAGGGGGGGAGAGTCTAGCAATCAGCCCCAGCATTTT
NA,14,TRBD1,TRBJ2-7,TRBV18,CASSPTGETYEQYF,TGTGCCAGCTCTCCGACAGGGGAGACCTACGAGCAGTACTTC
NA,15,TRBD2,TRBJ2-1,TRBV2,CASSEQRGVYNEQFF,TGTGCCAGCAGTGAACAGCGGGGGGTATACAATGAGCAGTTCTTC
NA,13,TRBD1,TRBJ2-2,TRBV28,CATGQGNTGELFF,TGTGCCACCGGACAGGGTAACACCGGGGAGCTGTTTTTT
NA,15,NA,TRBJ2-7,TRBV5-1,CASSLGSQPSYEQYF,TGCGCCAGCAGCTTGGGCTCACAGCCGAGCTACGAGCAGTACTTC
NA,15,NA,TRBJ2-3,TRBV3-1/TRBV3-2,CASSPFGVRGDTQYF,TGTGCCAGCAGCCCCTTTGGGGTCAGGGGAGATACGCAGTATTTT
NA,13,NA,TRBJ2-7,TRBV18,CASSPGAVYEQYF,TGTGCCAGCTCACCAGGGGCGGTTTACGAGCAGTACTTC